This TCR beta chain was retrieved from a study of beta chain features in type 1 diabetes. Study-wide results and caveats: The study found moderately but significantly shorter TCRB CDR3s in all four CD4+ subsets of Type 1 diabetes patients.

The CDR3 sequence is 13 residues long. The junction had 4 bases not matched to a gene; V was cut back by 6 bases and J by 7 bases. Germline CDR1 and CDR2: MNHEY and SMNVEV (reference sequence). This clone showed up just a few times. The antigen is undetermined. Expressed TCRB transcripts got sequenced, as all isolated RNA was reverse transcribed. Produced via immunoSEQ multiplex PCR; TCRdb's table is partial and in-frame only. The table includes roughly 160,000 clones, approximately 9% detected once. The clonotype originates from a young woman with type 1 diabetes. The J gene is TRBJ1-3, the V gene TRBV27, with 9 bases lining up with TRBD1. The sequenced sample was central memory CD4+ T cells from blood. The CDR3 nucleotides are TGTGCCAGCAGACCTGGACAGGGGAACACCATATATTTT. This encodes CASRPGQGNTIYF.